The T cell receptor (beta chain) under discussion was sequenced for a study of Ad26.COV2.S vaccination and SARS-CoV-2 variants. Overall study context: Donor was one of the participants in the Ad26.COV2.S arm of the COV1001 trial. Study-wide findings and caveats: An underestimation of total T cell responses may have resulted from the TCR breadth and depth analyses.

This CDR3 region has 14 residues. V was clipped by 5 bases and J by 4 bases, with 12 bases between them. In germline, CDR1 is MNHEY, CDR2 SMNVEV (reference sequence). To note about this clone: Its specificity is not known.

Repertoires were generated with immunoSEQ multiplex PCR, while TCRdb's copy carries only in-frame clones and drops some. Here the sample spans some 480,000 clones, roughly nine tenths being singletons. Sample treatment: over 15 received Ad26.COV2.S at low or high dose, single or two shots; 5 received placebo; per-sample allocation not given. Each sample was drawn 63 days after the first injection (of vaccine or placebo). This receptor was identified in a person aged 18-60 years who received the Ad26.COV2.S COVID-19 vaccine or a placebo. This chain joins TRBV27 and TRBJ1-5; unclear D gene. Sequenced material: peripheral blood, taken in a trial of Ad26.COV2.S vaccine versus placebo. The CDR3 DNA sequence: TGTGCCAGCAGTCTCCGGGGTCTTAATCAGCCCCAGCATTTT. This sequence encodes CASSLRGLNQPQHF.